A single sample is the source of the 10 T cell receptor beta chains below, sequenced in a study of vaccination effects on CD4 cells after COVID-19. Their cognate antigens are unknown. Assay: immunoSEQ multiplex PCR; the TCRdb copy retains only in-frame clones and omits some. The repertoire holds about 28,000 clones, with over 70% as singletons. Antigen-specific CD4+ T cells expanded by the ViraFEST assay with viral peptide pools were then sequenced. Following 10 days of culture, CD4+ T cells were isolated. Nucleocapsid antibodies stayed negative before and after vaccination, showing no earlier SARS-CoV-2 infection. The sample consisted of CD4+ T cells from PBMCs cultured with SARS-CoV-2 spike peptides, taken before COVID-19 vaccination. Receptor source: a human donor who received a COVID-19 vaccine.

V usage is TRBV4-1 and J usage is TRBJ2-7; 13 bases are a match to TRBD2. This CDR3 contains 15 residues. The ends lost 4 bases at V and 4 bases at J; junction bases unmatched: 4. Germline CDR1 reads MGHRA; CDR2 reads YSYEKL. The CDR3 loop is CASSRGLAGAYEQYF. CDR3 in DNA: TGCGCCAGCAGCCGAGGACTAGCGGGGGCTTACGAGCAGTACTTC.

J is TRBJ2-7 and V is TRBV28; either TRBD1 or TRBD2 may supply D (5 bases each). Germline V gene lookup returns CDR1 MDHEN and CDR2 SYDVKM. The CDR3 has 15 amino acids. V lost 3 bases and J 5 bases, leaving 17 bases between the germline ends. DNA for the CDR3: TGTGCCAGCAGTTTTTCCCAGGGACGTTCGCACGAGCAGTACTTC. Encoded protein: CASSFSQGRSHEQYF.

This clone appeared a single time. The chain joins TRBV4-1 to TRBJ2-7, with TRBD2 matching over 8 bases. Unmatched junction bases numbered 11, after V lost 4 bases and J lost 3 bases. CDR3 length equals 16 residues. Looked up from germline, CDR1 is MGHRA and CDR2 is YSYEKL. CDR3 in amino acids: CASSPGRASGYYEQYF. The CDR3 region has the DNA TGCGCCAGCAGCCCCGGGAGGGCTAGCGGGTACTACGAGCAGTACTTC.

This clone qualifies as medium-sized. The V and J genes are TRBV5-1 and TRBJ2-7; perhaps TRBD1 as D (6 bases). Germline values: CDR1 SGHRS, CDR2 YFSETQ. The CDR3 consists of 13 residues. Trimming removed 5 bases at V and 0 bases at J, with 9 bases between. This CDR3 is CASRQGPSYEQYF. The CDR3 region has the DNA TGCGCCAGCAGACAGGGACCCTCCTACGAGCAGTACTTC.

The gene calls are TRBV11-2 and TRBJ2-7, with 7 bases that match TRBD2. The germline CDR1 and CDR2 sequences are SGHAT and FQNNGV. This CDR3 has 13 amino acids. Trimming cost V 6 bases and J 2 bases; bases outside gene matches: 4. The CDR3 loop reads CASSPSGPYEQYF. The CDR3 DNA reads TGTGCCAGCAGTCCTAGCGGCCCCTACGAGCAGTACTTC.

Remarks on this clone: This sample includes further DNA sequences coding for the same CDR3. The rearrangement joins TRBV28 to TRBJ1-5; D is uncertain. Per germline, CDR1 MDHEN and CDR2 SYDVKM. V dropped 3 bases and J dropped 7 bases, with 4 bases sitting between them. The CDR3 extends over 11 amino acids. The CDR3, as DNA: TGTGCCAGCAGTTTCGGGCAGCCCCAGCATTTT. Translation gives CASSFGQPQHF.

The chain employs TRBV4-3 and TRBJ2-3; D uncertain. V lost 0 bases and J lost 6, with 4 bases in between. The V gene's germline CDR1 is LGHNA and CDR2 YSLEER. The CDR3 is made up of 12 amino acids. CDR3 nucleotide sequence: TGCGCCAGCAGCCAAGAGGGGGATACGCAGTATTTT. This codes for CASSQEGDTQYF.

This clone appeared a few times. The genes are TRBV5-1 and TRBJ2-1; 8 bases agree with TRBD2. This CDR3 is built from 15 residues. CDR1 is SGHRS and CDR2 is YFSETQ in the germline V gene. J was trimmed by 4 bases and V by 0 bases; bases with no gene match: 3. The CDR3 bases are TGCGCCAGCAGCTTGGGTAGCGGGGAGTACAATGAGCAGTTCTTC. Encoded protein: CASSLGSGEYNEQFF.

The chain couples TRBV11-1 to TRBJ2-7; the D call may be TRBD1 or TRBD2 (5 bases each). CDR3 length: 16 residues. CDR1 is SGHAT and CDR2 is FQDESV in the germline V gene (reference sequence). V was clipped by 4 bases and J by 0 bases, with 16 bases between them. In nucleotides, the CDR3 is TGTGCCAGCAGCTCACGACGGGGACCGCTCTCCTACGAGCAGTACTTC. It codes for CASSSRRGPLSYEQYF. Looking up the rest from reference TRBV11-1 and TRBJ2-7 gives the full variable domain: EAEVAQSPRYKITEKSQAVAFWCDPISGHATLYWYRQILGQGPELLVQFQDESVVDDSQLPKDRFSAERLKGVDSTLKIQPAELGDSAMYLCASSSRRGPLSYEQYFGPGTRLTVT.

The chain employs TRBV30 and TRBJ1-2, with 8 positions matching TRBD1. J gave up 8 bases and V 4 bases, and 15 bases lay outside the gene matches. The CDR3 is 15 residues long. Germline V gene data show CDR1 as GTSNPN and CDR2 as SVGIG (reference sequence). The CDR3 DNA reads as TGTGCCTGGAATGTGGGGGGCCAGGGGGCTCGGGGCTACACCTTC. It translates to CAWNVGGQGARGYTF. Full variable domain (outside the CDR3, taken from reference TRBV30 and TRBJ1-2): SQTIHQWPATLVQPVGSPLSLECTVEGTSNPNLYWYRQAAGRGLQLLFYSVGIGQISSEVPQNLSASRPQDRQFILSSKKLLLSDSGFYLCAWNVGGQGARGYTFGSGTRLTVV.